One sample yielded the 20 T cell receptor beta chains listed below, sequenced in a study of T cell responses to AZD1222 COVID-19 vaccine. Assay: immunoSEQ multiplex PCR; the TCRdb copy retains only in-frame clones and omits some. In the table there are about 120,000 clones, 87% of which are singletons. The material was peripheral blood, obtained 28 days after the second AZD1222 dose. The source of these receptors is an adult who received the AZD1222 COVID-19 vaccine.

V and J are TRBV3-1 (or the pseudogene TRBV3-2) and TRBJ2-2; 10 bases map to TRBD2. Looked up from germline, CDR1 is LGHDT and CDR2 is YNNKEL (reference sequence). This CDR3 spans 18 amino acids. Unmatched junction bases numbered 5, after V lost 0 bases and J lost 1 base. The CDR3 spells CASSQDWLAGGNTGELFF. CDR3 nucleotide sequence: TGTGCCAGCAGCCAAGATTGGTTAGCGGGGGGGAACACCGGGGAGCTGTTTTTT.

The chain recombines TRBV27 with TRBJ1-1; 7 positions agree with TRBD1. V lost 4 bases and J lost 6; bases outside the gene matches: 20. The CDR3 covers 18 residues. Germline CDR1 and CDR2: MNHEY and SMNVEV (reference sequence). Here the CDR3 DNA reads TGTGCCAGCAGTTCACTGTGGGGGTCCGACAGGGCCAGCGCTGAAGCTTTCTTT. The encoded protein is CASSSLWGSDRASAEAFF.

This clone was seen a single time. The gene calls are TRBV5-1 and TRBJ1-5, with a weak D call TRBD1 (6 bases). V was clipped by 3 bases and J by 2 bases, with 12 bases between them. CDR1 SGHRS and CDR2 YFSETQ come from the germline V gene. The CDR3 is 15 amino acids. CDR3 sequence: CASSSVSGGNQPQHF. DNA for the CDR3: TGCGCCAGCAGCTCCGTCTCAGGGGGCAATCAGCCCCAGCATTTT.

The rearrangement uses TRBV5-1 and TRBJ2-2; D perhaps matches TRBD1 (6 bases). Trimming left V 4 bases short and J 6 bases short, with 16 bases between. This CDR3 region has 15 residues. Per the germline V gene, CDR1 is SGHRS and CDR2 is YFSETQ. The chain's CDR3 is CASSPAVGAPGELFF. The CDR3 DNA reads TGCGCCAGCAGCCCCGCGGTGGGGGCCCCCGGGGAGCTGTTTTTT.

CDR3 sequence (DNA): TGTGCCAGCAGTTACTGGTGGCTTGGCTACACCTTC. It encodes CASSYWWLGYTF. The chain carries TRBV6-2 or TRBV6-3 and TRBJ1-2; the D is unclear. There are 12 residues in the CDR3. CDR1 is MNHEY, CDR2 SVGEGT, per germline. The V gene lost 1 base and the J gene lost 7 bases, with 7 bases spanning the gap.

The chain has TRBV6-6 and TRBJ1-3; D is ambiguous. The V and J ends lost 2 bases and 7 bases respectively, with 15 bases between them. The CDR3 covers 15 residues. CDR1 and CDR2 (germline): MNHNY, SVGAGI (reference sequence). The CDR3 nucleotides are TGTGCCAGCAGTTACAACAGCCCAAAGGCTAACACCATATATTTT. Protein sequence: CASSYNSPKANTIYF.

The rearrangement joins TRBV19 to TRBJ2-4; no firm D call. The CDR3 spans 14 residues. Germline CDR1 LNHDA, CDR2 SQIVND (reference sequence). V was cut by 4 bases and J by 2 bases, with 9 bases left in between. In DNA, the CDR3 is TGTGCCAGTAGTACCATGCCCACCAAAAACATTCAGTACTTC. Translation: CASSTMPTKNIQYF.

The CDR3 region is CASSSSGGLVYEQYF. For the CDR3, the DNA is TGTGCCAGCAGCTCCTCCGGAGGACTAGTCTACGAGCAGTACTTC. The chain recombines TRBV7-3 with TRBJ2-7; 7 bases agree with TRBD2. V lost 4 bases and J lost 3; bases outside the gene matches: 9. The CDR3 is 15 residues long. CDR1 and CDR2 from the germline V gene are SGHTA and FQGTGA. Drawing the rest from reference TRBV7-3 and TRBJ2-7, the complete variable domain is GAGVSQTPSNKVTEKGKYVELRCDPISGHTALYWYRQSLGQGPEFLIYFQGTGAADDSGLPNDRFFAVRPEGSVSTLKIQRTERGDSAVYLCASSSSGGLVYEQYFGPGTRLTVT.

The chain carries TRBV19 and TRBJ1-1, with D hard to call. In germline, CDR1 is LNHDA, CDR2 SQIVND (reference sequence). The CDR3 runs to 13 residues. V lost 5 bases, J lost 3 bases, and 10 bases lay in between. The CDR3 is CASSPDWDTEAFF. CDR3 DNA sequence: TGTGCCAGTAGTCCGGACTGGGACACTGAAGCTTTCTTT.

The chain joins TRBV2 to TRBJ2-7; D perhaps matches TRBD1 (6 bases). Germline V CDR1 and CDR2: SNHLY, FYNNEI. Trimming took 7 bases from V and 0 from J, leaving 10 bases between them. The CDR3 covers 13 residues. The CDR3 nucleotides read TGTGCCAGCAACCAGGGGCCCTCCTACGAGCAGTACTTC. Its translation: CASNQGPSYEQYF.

The chain couples TRBV6-5 to TRBJ2-2; D is tentatively TRBD1 or TRBD2 (7 bases each). Germline V gene sequence: CDR1 MNHEY, CDR2 SVGAGI. Trimming shortened V by 8 bases and J by 5 bases, and 18 bases separated the two germline ends. The CDR3 sequence is 15 residues long. The CDR3 region has the DNA TGTGCCAGCCGCCAGGGGGGGGCGTTTACCGGGGAGCTGTTTTTT. It codes for CASRQGGAFTGELFF.

On this clone itself: The sample has other DNA sequences that encode this CDR3 too. The chain carries TRBV19 and TRBJ1-1; D call uncertain. V lost 4 bases, J lost 1 base, and 7 bases lay in between. Germline loops: CDR1 LNHDA, CDR2 SQIVND (reference sequence). The CDR3 loop spans 13 amino acids. The DNA of the CDR3 is TGTGCCAGTAGTAATACGGGGAACACTGAAGCTTTCTTT. Translation: CASSNTGNTEAFF.

The chain carries TRBV9 and TRBJ1-3; weak D call: TRBD1 (5 bases). V shed 3 bases and J shed 0 bases, with 7 bases lying between them. The germline V gene encodes CDR1 SGDLS and CDR2 YYNGEE. CDR3 size: 14 residues. DNA for the CDR3: TGTGCCAGCAGCGGCACAGGCTCTGGAAACACCATATATTTT. It is translated as CASSGTGSGNTIYF.

This chain links TRBV6-6 with TRBJ1-3, with D perhaps matching TRBD1 (5 bases). Germline assignment: CDR1 MNHNY and CDR2 SVGAGI (reference sequence). CDR3 length: 17 residues. V gave up 5 bases and J gave up 3 bases, with 20 bases separating them. This CDR3 reads CASSRWGPGKDGNTIYF. CDR3 nucleotide sequence: TGTGCCAGCAGTAGATGGGGACCAGGGAAAGATGGAAACACCATATATTTT.

The chain combines TRBV5-1 with TRBJ1-5; D is ambiguous. The V end lost 4 bases, the J end lost 0 bases, and 14 bases lay between the germline ends. Germline lookup yields CDR1 SGHRS and CDR2 YFSETQ. The CDR3 is made up of 16 amino acids. The CDR3 reads CASSIGGSYSNQPQHF. As DNA, the CDR3 is TGCGCCAGCAGCATAGGCGGGTCGTATAGCAATCAGCCCCAGCATTTT.

The chain uses TRBV11-2 and TRBJ2-7; 7 nucleotides match TRBD2. The CDR3 extends over 15 amino acids. Germline V lookup: CDR1 SGHAT, CDR2 FQNNGV. J gave up 2 bases and V 3 bases, and 7 bases lay outside the gene matches. CDR3 sequence reads: CASSFRAGPTYEQYF. The CDR3, as DNA: TGTGCCAGCAGCTTCAGAGCGGGGCCGACCTACGAGCAGTACTTC.

This rearrangement joins TRBV6-5 to TRBJ1-1; no firm D call. Per germline, CDR1 MNHEY and CDR2 SVGAGI. This CDR3 region has 12 residues. The V gene lost 7 bases and the J gene lost 8 bases, with 14 bases spanning the gap. DNA of the CDR3: TGTGCCAGCACCTCTAGTGGCGGGGAAGCTTTCTTT. Encoded protein: CASTSSGGEAFF.

The gene calls are TRBV7-2 and TRBJ1-1, with no clear D. Germline loops: CDR1 SGHTA, CDR2 FQGNSA. The germline V and J ends were trimmed by 1 base and 1 base, with 10 bases remaining between them. CDR3 length: 15 residues. In nucleotides, the CDR3 is TGTGCCAGCAGCTTAGGCGCCCCGGCGAACACTGAAGCTTTCTTT. Amino acid sequence: CASSLGAPANTEAFF.

The chain carries TRBV2 and TRBJ2-5, with D possibly being TRBD2 (5 bases). V was cut by 7 bases and J by 3 bases, with 12 bases left in between. Germline V lookup: CDR1 SNHLY, CDR2 FYNNEI. The CDR3 sequence is 13 residues long. CDR3 bases: TGTGCCAGCACCCGGGGAATCGAAGAGACCCAGTACTTC. As protein: CASTRGIEETQYF. The whole variable domain, filled in from reference TRBV2 and TRBJ2-5, reads EPEVTQTPSHQVTQMGQEVILRCVPISNHLYFYWYRQILGQKVEFLVSFYNNEISEKSEIFDDQFSVERPDGSNFTLKIRSTKLEDSAMYFCASTRGIEETQYFGPGTRLLVL.

The chain uses TRBV6-5 and TRBJ1-2; D is possibly TRBD1 (6 bases). Germline V gene sequence: CDR1 MNHEY, CDR2 SVGAGI. V lost 2 bases and J lost 6, with 13 bases in between. This CDR3 comprises 14 residues. CDR3 amino acids: CASSYGQPRDGYTF. CDR3 bases: TGTGCCAGCAGTTACGGACAGCCCAGGGATGGCTACACCTTC.